One sample yielded the 16 T cell receptor beta chains listed below, sequenced in a study of OX40 agonist ivuxolimab in advanced cancers. The protocol was immunoSEQ multiplex PCR, while the TCRdb copy is restricted to in-frame clones and leaves out a portion. This table holds 45,000 to 70,000 clones, 75% to 90% found once. Here the sequenced sample was CD4+ or CD8+ T cells sorted from blood, taken in a trial of the OX40 agonist ivuxolimab. The receptors shown here come from an adult with an advanced solid tumor such as melanoma, head and neck, liver or kidney cancer.

This rearrangement joins TRBV29-1 to TRBJ1-3, with 8 nucleotides matching TRBD1. Trimming removed 3 bases from V and 0 bases from J; junction bases left unmatched: 4. This CDR3 has 15 residues. The germline V gene has CDR1 SQVTM and CDR2 ANQGSEA. CDR3 loop: CSVDIGQGSGNTIYF. CDR3 DNA: TGCAGCGTTGATATCGGACAGGGCTCTGGAAACACCATATATTTT. Drawing the rest from reference TRBV29-1 and TRBJ1-3, the complete variable domain is SAVISQKPSRDICQRGTSLTIQCQVDSQVTMMFWYRQQPGQSLTLIATANQGSEATYESGFVIDKFPISRPNLTFSTLTVSNMSPEDSSIYLCSVDIGQGSGNTIYFGEGSWLTVV.

Written as DNA, the CDR3 is TGTGCCAGCAGTTATGGGACAGGGAGGGTACCTGAAGCTTTCTTT. Its protein is CASSYGTGRVPEAFF. The V gene is TRBV6-6, the J gene TRBJ1-1, with 9 bases matching TRBD1. Per germline, CDR1 MNHNY and CDR2 SVGAGI (reference sequence). CDR3 length: 15 residues. Trimming at V came to 3 bases and at J to 6 bases, leaving 8 bases not matched to a gene.

The rearrangement links TRBV5-1 to TRBJ2-3, with 7 bases fitting TRBD1. Germline CDR1 reads SGHRS; CDR2 reads YFSETQ. This CDR3 has 14 amino acids. Unmatched junction bases numbered 4, after V lost 3 bases and J lost 3 bases. CDR3 in amino acids: CASSSGQSTDTQYF. The CDR3, as DNA: TGCGCCAGCAGCTCGGGACAGTCGACAGATACGCAGTATTTT.

This clone was recorded only once. The rearrangement uses TRBV4-2 and TRBJ2-7; 9 bases fit TRBD2. The CDR3 sequence is 16 residues long. Per the germline V gene, CDR1 is LGHNA and CDR2 is YNFKEQ. V shed 0 bases and J 2 bases; nucleotides not matched to a gene: 5. CDR3 nucleotides: TGTGCCAGCAGCCAAGATTCGAGCGGGGGGACCTACGAGCAGTACTTC. Its protein product is CASSQDSSGGTYEQYF.

This chain connects TRBV7-9 to TRBJ2-2; D gene ambiguous. Per the germline V gene, CDR1 is SEHNR and CDR2 is FQNEAQ (reference sequence). The ends were cut back, 11 bases at V and 4 bases at J, with 20 bases in the middle. There are 15 residues in the CDR3. The CDR3 sequence: CALSKGPFRTGELFF. In DNA form, the CDR3 reads TGTGCCCTCAGCAAGGGTCCCTTTCGCACCGGGGAGCTGTTTTTT.

The genes are TRBV19 and TRBJ1-5; no clear D. The CDR3 extends over 14 amino acids. V shed 2 bases and J shed 0 bases, with 5 bases lying between them. Germline values: CDR1 LNHDA, CDR2 SQIVND (reference sequence). DNA for the CDR3: TGTGCCAGTAGTATAAAGGGTAGCAATCAGCCCCAGCATTTT. This translates into CASSIKGSNQPQHF.

The chain uses TRBV7-9 and TRBJ2-1, with D tentatively TRBD1 (5 bases). From germline, CDR1 is SEHNR and CDR2 FQNEAQ (reference sequence). The length of the CDR3 is 15 residues. V shed 3 bases and J shed 8 bases, with 17 bases lying between them. The CDR3 sequence: CASSFQDTGRDEQFF. As DNA, the CDR3 is TGTGCCAGCAGCTTTCAGGACACCGGTCGGGATGAGCAGTTCTTC.

The chain uses TRBV21-1 and TRBJ2-3; TRBD2 is the table's D call and was not checked against the DNA. TRBV21-1 has pseudogene status. The CDR3 runs to 14 residues. This CDR3 reads CASSEGRSTDTQYF. The CDR3 nucleotides read TGTGCCAGCAGCGAGGGTCGTAGCACAGATACGCAGTATTTT.

The CDR3 DNA is TGTGCCAGCACAGCGAATTCACCCCTCCACTTT. Translating gives CASTANSPLHF. This sequence joins TRBV6-6 and TRBJ1-6; D gene ambiguous. From germline, CDR1 is MNHNY and CDR2 SVGAGI (reference sequence). The CDR3 runs 11 residues. V was shortened by 7 bases and J by 7 bases, with 5 bases between the two germline ends.

The J gene is TRBJ1-5, the V gene TRBV18; 11 bases map to TRBD1. The V and J ends lost 4 bases and 3 bases, in that order; junction bases with no gene match: 11. This CDR3 is built from 18 residues. CDR1 and CDR2 (germline): KGHSH, LQKENI. This CDR3 is CASSQTGTGGSINQPQHF. The CDR3 bases are TGTGCCAGCTCACAAACCGGGACAGGGGGAAGTATCAATCAGCCCCAGCATTTT.

This chain joins TRBV15 and TRBJ2-2, with D unclear. Per the germline V gene, CDR1 is LNHNV and CDR2 is YYDKDF (reference sequence). This CDR3 spans 14 amino acids. V gave up 0 bases and J gave up 6 bases, with 8 bases separating them. For the CDR3, the DNA is TGTGCCACCAGCAGAGATAAGCCGGCCGGGGAGCTGTTTTTT. Translated: CATSRDKPAGELFF.

CDR3 coding DNA: TGTGCCAGCAGCCGGCGGACTAGCGGGAGTGGAACCGGGGAGCTGTTTTTT. Translation gives CASSRRTSGSGTGELFF. The rearrangement joins TRBV9 to TRBJ2-2; 13 positions match TRBD2. The CDR3 covers 17 residues. Germline V lookup: CDR1 SGDLS, CDR2 YYNGEE. J gave up 5 bases and V 4 bases, and 8 bases lay outside the gene matches.

The gene calls are TRBV11-2 and TRBJ2-1; TRBD1 matches at 8 bases. Trimming removed 5 bases from V and 5 bases from J; junction bases left unmatched: 2. Per the germline V gene, CDR1 is SGHAT and CDR2 is FQNNGV. The length of the CDR3 is 13 residues. The CDR3 sequence is CASSRDRNNEQFF. The CDR3 DNA sequence: TGTGCCAGCAGCAGGGACAGGAACAATGAGCAGTTCTTC.

The chain links TRBV28 to TRBJ1-2, with D possibly being TRBD1 (5 bases). Per germline, CDR1 MDHEN and CDR2 SYDVKM. The V and J ends lost 6 bases and 4 bases respectively, with 15 bases between them. This CDR3 spans 14 amino acids. CDR3 nucleotides: TGTGCCAGCAGCCCCCAGGGCAAAACCTATGGCTACACCTTC. Amino acids: CASSPQGKTYGYTF.

This CDR3 reads CASTLSHGPGQGYLNTEAFF. The CDR3 region has the DNA TGTGCCAGCACCCTCTCCCACGGGCCGGGACAGGGTTATCTGAACACTGAAGCTTTCTTT. The chain links TRBV2 to TRBJ1-1, with 9 bases matching TRBD1. This CDR3 region has 20 residues. Losses at the gene ends were 7 bases for V and 0 bases for J; bases not matched to a gene: 21. Germline V lookup: CDR1 SNHLY, CDR2 FYNNEI.

This sequence joins TRBV18 and TRBJ2-5; tentative D call: TRBD2 (6 bases). Trimming stripped 0 bases from V and 7 bases from J, with 9 bases between. Germline CDR1 KGHSH, CDR2 LQKENI. The CDR3 runs to 13 residues. This CDR3 reads CASSPPGGRTQYF. CDR3 in DNA: TGTGCCAGCTCACCACCGGGAGGAAGGACCCAGTACTTC.